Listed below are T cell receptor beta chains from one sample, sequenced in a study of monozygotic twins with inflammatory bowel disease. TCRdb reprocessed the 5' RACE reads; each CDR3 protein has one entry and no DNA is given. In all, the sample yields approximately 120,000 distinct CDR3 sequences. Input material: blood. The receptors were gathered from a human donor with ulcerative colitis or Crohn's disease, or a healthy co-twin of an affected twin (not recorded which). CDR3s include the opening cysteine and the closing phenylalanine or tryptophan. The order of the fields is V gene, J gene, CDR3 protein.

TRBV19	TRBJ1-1	CASSIAGAGSNTEAFF
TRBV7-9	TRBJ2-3	CASSLGAWGPNTQYF
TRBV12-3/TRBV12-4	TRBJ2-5	CASSLAPGSGQETQYF
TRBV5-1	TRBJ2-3	CASSLADYTDTQYF
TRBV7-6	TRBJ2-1	CASSLLSSYNEQFF
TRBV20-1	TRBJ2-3	CSERGYTDTQYF
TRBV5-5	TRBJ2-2	CASSRWDLSTGELFF
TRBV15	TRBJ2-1	CATGGGGVSYNEQFF
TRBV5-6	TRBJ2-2	CASSSWGHTGELFF
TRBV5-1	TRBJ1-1	CASSSRTSMNTEAFF
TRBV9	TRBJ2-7	CASSLLGHAYEQYF
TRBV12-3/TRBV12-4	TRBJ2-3	CASSPLAQGTDTQYF
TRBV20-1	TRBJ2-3	CSAHVPGRTDTQYF
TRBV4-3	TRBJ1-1	CASSQDAGRGTEAFF
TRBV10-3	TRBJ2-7	CANTAGPGEYEQYF
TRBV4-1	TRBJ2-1	CASSQPRQGSSYNEQFF
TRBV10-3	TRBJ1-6	CAISDAAGESPLHF
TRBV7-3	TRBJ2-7	CASSLYNSYEQYF
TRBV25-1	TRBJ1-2	CASSEQGAVGGYTF
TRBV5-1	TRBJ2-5	CASSISGVEETQYF
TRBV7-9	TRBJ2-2	CASRAGGRASGELFF
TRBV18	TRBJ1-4	CASSPLAGTTNEKLFF
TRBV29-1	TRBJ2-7	CSTRTALNEQYF
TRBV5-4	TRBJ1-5	CASSVGGGMNQPQHF
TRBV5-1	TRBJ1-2	CASTPGQHYGYTF
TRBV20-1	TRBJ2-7	CSASDRAASHEQYF
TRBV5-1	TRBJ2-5	CASSLDGTQETQYF
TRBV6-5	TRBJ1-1	CASTLAGATEAFF
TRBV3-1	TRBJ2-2	CASSQEPGRNTGELFF
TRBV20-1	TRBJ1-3	CSAPGTGSGNTIYF
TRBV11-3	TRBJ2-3	CASSSYRGIADTQYF
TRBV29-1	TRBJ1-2	CSDSLGGADNYGYTF
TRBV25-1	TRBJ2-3	CASSESLAGDNTDTQYF
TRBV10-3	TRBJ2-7	CAISGTNFYEQYF
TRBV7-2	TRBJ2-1	CASSLAWRNNEQFF
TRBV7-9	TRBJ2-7	CASSSTRLEVYEQYF
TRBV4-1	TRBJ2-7	CASSQDLFGLARGEQYF
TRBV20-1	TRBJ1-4	CSARKDQLMVFF
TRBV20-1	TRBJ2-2	CSARVAGVSYTGELFF
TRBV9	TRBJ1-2	CASSEGDGLGYYGYTF
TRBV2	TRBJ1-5	CASGPWGRKDQPQHF
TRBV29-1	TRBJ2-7	CSAEKASRYEQYF
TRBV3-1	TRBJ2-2	CASREGPLPGELFF
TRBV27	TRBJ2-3	CASKGGFRTDTQYF
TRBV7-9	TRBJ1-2	CASSLDWNSYGYTF
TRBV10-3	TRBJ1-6	CAIRERDSRNSPLHF
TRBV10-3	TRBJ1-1	CAIKGGHMNTEAFF